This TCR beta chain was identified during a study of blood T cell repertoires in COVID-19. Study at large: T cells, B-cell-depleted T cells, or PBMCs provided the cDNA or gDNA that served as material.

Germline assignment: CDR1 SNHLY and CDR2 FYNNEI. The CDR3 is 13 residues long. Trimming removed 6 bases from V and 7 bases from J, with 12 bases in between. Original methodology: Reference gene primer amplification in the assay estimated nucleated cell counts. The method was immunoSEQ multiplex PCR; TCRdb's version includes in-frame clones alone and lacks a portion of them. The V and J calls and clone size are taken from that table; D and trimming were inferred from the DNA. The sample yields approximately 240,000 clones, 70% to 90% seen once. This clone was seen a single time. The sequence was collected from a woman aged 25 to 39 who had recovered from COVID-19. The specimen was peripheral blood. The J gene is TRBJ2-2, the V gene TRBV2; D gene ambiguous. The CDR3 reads CASRTGFSGELFF. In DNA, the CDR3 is TGTGCCAGCAGGACTGGGTTCAGCGGGGAGCTGTTTTTT.